The source of this TCR beta chain is a study of patients and donors after allogeneic stem cell transplantation. This clonotype was seen ten or more times. A much larger clone differs by one base, so this may be a read error. One entry per CDR3 protein, called by TCRdb with MiXCR from the RT-PCR reads. The table includes about 87,000 distinct CDR3 sequences, roughly 4.9% detected once. In germline, CDR1 is SGDLS, CDR2 YYNGEE. CDR3 length equals 15 residues. The V end was cut by 0 bases, the J end by 5 bases, with 14 bases between. The sample taken for sequencing was blood, either unsorted or a sorted T cell fraction (not recorded which). The sequence derives from a human donor who was either an allogeneic HSCT recipient or a stem cell or donor lymphocyte infusion donor (not recorded which). It is not recorded whose cells these are; they may come from a transplant donor. The rearrangement links TRBV9 to TRBJ2-5; D not certain. The CDR3 sequence: CASSVGVPPGETQYF. The CDR3 DNA is TGTGCCAGCAGCGTAGGTGTCCCCCCCGGGGAGACCCAGTACTTC.